Sequencing of this T cell receptor beta chain was carried out in a study of early T cells in non-severe SARS-CoV-2 infection. About the research overall: The authors sequenced bulk RNA from unsorted whole blood, leaving chains unpaired.

Germline assignment: CDR1 LGHNA and CDR2 YSLEER. The CDR3 covers 19 residues. The V gene end was trimmed by 4 bases and the J gene end by 1 base; junction bases not matched to a gene: 11. In its sample, this clonotype was seen a few times. From the 5' RACE reads, TCRdb called clonotypes with MiXCR, one entry per CDR3 protein. In the table there are tens of thousands of distinct CDR3 sequences, about 5.2% of which are singletons. The rearrangement joins TRBV4-3 to TRBJ2-6; 9 bases are a match to TRBD1. Sequenced material: whole blood. This sequence was found in an adult who was a healthcare worker with PCR-confirmed SARS-CoV-2 infection or an uninfected control (not recorded which). The CDR3 loop is CASSLNQQGARSGANVLTF. CDR3 DNA: TGCGCCAGCAGCCTCAACCAACAGGGGGCGAGGTCTGGGGCCAACGTCCTGACTTTC.